Here is one T cell receptor (beta chain) with its context. Its specificity is not known. The germline CDR1 and CDR2 sequences are SGHNT and YYREEE (reference sequence). The CDR3 spans 14 residues. The ends lost 3 bases at V and 1 base at J; junction bases unmatched: 1. The data are from a study of T cells in localized non-small cell lung cancer. Whole-study findings and limits: Appearance in adjacent lung was seen for a median roughly 56 of the top 100 tumor clones. Those with higher blood T cell density had longer overall survival.

The table came from immunoSEQ multiplex PCR; TCRdb's copy has only in-frame clones and leaves some out. The table lists some 55,000 clones, around 83% of them singletons. The rearrangement links TRBV5-4 to TRBJ1-1; 9 bases fit TRBD1. Sequenced material: peripheral blood, taken before any cancer treatment. The sequence was collected from a female donor of 60 years or more with stage II squamous cell lung carcinoma. CDR3 nucleotide sequence: TGTGCCAGCAGCTGGGGACAGGGGAACACTGAAGCTTTCTTT. It specifies CASSWGQGNTEAFF.